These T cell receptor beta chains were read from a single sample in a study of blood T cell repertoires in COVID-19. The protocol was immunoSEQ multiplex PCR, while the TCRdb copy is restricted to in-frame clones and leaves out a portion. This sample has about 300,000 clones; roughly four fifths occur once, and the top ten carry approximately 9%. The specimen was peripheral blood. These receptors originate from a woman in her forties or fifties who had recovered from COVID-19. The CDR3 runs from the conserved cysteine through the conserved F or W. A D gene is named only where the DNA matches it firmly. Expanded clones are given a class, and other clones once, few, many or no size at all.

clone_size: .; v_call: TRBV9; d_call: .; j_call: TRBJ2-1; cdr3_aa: CASSVGWGGGDEQFF; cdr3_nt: TGTGCCAGCAGCGTAGGCTGGGGTGGAGGCGATGAGCAGTTCTTC
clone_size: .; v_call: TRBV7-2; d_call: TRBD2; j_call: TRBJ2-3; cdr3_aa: CASSLDRSGLAGPRDTQYF; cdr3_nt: TGTGCCAGCAGCTTAGATCGGTCGGGCCTAGCGGGACCGAGGGATACGCAGTATTTT
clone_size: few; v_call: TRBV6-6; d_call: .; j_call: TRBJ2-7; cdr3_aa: CASSSRGGRTYEQYF; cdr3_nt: TGTGCCAGCAGTTCGAGGGGGGGTAGGACCTACGAGCAGTACTTC
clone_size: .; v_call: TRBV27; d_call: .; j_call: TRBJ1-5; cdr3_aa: CASSRTNQPQHF; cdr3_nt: TGTGCCAGCAGTCGGACAAATCAGCCCCAGCATTTT
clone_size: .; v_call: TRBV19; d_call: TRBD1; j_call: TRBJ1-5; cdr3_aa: CASTGQHYSNQPQHF; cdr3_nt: TGTGCCAGTACGGGACAGCATTATAGCAATCAGCCCCAGCATTTT
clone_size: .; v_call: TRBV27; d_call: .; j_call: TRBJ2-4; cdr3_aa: CASSTGPGFQYF; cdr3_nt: TGTGCCAGCAGCACAGGGCCTGGGTTTCAGTACTTC
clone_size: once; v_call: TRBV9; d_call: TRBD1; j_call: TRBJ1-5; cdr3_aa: CASRQRQGLGNQPQHF; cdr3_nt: TGTGCCAGCAGACAAAGACAGGGCCTAGGCAATCAGCCCCAGCATTTT
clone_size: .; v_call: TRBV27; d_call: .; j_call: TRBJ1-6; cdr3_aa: CASSLRGGVNSPLHF; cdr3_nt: TGTGCCAGCAGTTTACGCGGAGGGGTTAATTCACCCCTCCACTTT
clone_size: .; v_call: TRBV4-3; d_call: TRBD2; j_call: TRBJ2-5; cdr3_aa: CASSLLRLIGRGHQETQYF; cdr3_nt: TGCGCCAGCAGCTTATTAAGATTGATCGGGAGGGGCCACCAAGAGACCCAGTACTTC
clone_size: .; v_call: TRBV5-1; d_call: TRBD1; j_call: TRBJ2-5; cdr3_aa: CASSLGVTGKETQYF; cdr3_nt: TGCGCCAGCAGCTTGGGGGTGACAGGGAAAGAGACCCAGTACTTC
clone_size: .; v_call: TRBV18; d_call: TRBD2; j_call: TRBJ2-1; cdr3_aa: CASSPPGGAYNEQFF; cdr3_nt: TGTGCCAGCTCACCACCTGGGGGGGCCTACAATGAGCAGTTCTTC
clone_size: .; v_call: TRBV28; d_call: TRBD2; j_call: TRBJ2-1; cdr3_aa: CASSSFRGEGFEQFF; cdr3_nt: TGTGCCAGCAGTTCGTTTCGGGGGGAGGGTTTTGAGCAGTTCTTC
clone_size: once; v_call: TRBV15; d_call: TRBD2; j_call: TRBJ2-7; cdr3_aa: CATSRGGRGRATGDLREQYF; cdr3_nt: TGTGCCACCAGCAGAGGTGGTCGCGGGAGGGCCACGGGGGACCTACGGGAGCAGTACTTC
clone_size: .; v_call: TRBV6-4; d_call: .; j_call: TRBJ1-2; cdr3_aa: CASSDSSHGGYTF; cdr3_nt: TGTGCCAGCAGTGACTCGTCCCACGGGGGCTACACCTTC
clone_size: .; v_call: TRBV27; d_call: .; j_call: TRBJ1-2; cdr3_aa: CASSTDIYYGYTF; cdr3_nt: TGTGCCAGCAGTACAGACATATACTATGGCTACACCTTC
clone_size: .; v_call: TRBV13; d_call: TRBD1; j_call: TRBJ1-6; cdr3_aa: CASSPRGGRSYNSPLHF; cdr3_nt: TGTGCCAGCAGCCCACGAGGGGGCCGCTCCTATAATTCACCCCTCCACTTT
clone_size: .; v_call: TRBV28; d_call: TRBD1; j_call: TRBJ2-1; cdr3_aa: CASSLHDRAQLGQFF; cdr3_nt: TGTGCCAGCAGTTTACATGACAGGGCCCAATTAGGGCAGTTCTTC
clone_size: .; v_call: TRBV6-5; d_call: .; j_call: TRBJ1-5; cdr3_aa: CAHRDGFGNQPQHF; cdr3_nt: TGTGCCCATCGGGATGGGTTTGGCAATCAGCCCCAGCATTTT
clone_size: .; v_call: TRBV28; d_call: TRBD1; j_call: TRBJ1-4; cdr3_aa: CASNRQGRVEKLFF; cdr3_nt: TGTGCCAGCAACCGACAGGGCAGAGTTGAAAAACTGTTTTTT
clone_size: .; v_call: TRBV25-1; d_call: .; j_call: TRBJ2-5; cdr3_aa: CASRLISAQETQYF; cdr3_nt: TGTGCCAGCAGACTGATAAGCGCCCAAGAGACCCAGTACTTC
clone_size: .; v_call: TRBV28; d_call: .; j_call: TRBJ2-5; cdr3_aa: CASSFAGKETQYF; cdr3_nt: TGTGCCAGCAGTTTTGCGGGGAAAGAGACCCAGTACTTC
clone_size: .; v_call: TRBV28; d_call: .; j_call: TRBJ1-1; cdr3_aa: CASSLGGPNTEAFF; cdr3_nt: TGTGCCAGCAGTTTAGGGGGCCCGAACACTGAAGCTTTCTTT
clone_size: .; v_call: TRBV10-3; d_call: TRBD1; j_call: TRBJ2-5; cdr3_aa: CAISESGTGGETQYF; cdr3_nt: TGTGCCATCAGTGAGTCCGGGACAGGGGGAGAGACCCAGTACTTC
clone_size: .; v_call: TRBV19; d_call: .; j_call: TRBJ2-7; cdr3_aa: CASRQRAGSYEQYF; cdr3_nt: TGTGCCAGTAGACAGCGAGCGGGCTCCTACGAGCAGTACTTC
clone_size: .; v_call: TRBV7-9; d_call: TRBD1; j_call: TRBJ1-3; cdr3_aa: CASRRTGDGNTIYF; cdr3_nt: TGTGCCAGCAGAAGGACAGGGGACGGAAACACCATATATTTT
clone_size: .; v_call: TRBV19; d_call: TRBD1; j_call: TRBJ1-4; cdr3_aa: CASSPGTATNEKLFF; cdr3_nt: TGTGCCAGTAGCCCCGGGACAGCAACTAATGAAAAACTGTTTTTT
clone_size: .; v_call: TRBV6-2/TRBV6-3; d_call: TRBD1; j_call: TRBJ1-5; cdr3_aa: CASSVGQGQHF; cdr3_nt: TGTGCCAGCAGTGTCGGACAGGGCCAACATTTT
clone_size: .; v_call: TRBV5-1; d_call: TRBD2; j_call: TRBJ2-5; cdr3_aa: CASSANSGRAWETQYF; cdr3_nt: TGCGCCAGCAGCGCCAATAGCGGGAGGGCCTGGGAGACCCAGTACTTC
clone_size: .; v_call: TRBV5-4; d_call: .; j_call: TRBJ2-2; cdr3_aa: CASSLRTVNTGELFF; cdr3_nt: TGTGCCAGCAGCCTCCGGACAGTGAACACCGGGGAGCTGTTTTTT
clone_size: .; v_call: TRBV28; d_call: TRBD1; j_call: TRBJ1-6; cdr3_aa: CASRLGQGTSPLHF; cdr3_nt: TGTGCCAGCAGACTAGGACAGGGTACTTCACCCCTCCACTTT
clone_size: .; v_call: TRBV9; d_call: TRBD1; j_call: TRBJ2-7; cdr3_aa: CASSAGQGTYEQYF; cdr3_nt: TGTGCCAGCAGCGCCGGACAGGGAACCTACGAGCAGTACTTC
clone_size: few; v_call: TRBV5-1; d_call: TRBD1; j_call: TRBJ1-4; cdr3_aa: CASSSGDRAKKLFF; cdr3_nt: TGCGCCAGCAGCTCGGGGGACAGGGCTAAAAAACTGTTTTTT
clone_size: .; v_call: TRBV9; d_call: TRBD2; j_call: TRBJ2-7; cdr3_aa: CASSVGASGTTYEQYF; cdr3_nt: TGTGCCAGCAGCGTAGGGGCTAGCGGGACTACCTACGAGCAGTACTTC
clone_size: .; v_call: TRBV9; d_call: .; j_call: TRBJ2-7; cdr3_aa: CASSPPVSTGGYEQYF; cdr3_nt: TGTGCCAGCAGCCCCCCGGTTTCGACAGGAGGCTACGAGCAGTACTTC
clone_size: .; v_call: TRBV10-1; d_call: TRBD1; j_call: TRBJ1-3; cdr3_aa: CASSEWKGTGSGNTIYF; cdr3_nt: TGCGCCAGCAGTGAGTGGAAAGGGACAGGGTCTGGAAACACCATATATTTT
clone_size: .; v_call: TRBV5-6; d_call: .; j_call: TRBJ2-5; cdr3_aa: CASSPGGETQYF; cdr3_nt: TGTGCCAGCTCCCCCGGAGGAGAGACCCAGTACTTC
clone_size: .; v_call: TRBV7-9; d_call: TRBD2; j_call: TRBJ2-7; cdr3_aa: CASSDTSGNSYEQYF; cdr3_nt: TGTGCCAGCAGCGACACTAGCGGGAACTCCTACGAGCAGTACTTC
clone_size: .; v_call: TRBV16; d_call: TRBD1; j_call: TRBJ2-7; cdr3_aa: CASSRGQGRAYEQYF; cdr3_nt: TGTGCCAGCAGCAGGGGGCAGGGACGGGCCTACGAGCAGTACTTC
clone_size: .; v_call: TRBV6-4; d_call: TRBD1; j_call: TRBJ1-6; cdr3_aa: CASSEVGGRNSPLHF; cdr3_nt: TGTGCCAGCAGTGAGGTAGGGGGCCGGAATTCACCCCTCCACTTT
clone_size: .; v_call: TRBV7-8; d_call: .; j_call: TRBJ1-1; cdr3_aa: CASSATGKTEAFF; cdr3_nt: TGTGCCAGCAGCGCAACAGGAAAGACTGAAGCTTTCTTT
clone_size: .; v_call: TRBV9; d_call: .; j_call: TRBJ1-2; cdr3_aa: CASSVVPGYGYTF; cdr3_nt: TGTGCCAGCAGCGTAGTCCCGGGATATGGCTACACCTTC
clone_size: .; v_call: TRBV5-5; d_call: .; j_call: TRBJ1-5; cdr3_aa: CASSLVYDQPQHF; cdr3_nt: TGTGCCAGCAGCTTGGTGTATGATCAGCCCCAGCATTTT
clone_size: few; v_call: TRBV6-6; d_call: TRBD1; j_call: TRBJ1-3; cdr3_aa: CASSGTGASSGNTIYF; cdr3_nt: TGTGCCAGCAGCGGAACAGGGGCGAGCTCTGGAAACACCATATATTTT
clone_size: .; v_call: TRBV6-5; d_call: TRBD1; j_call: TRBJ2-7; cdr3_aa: CASSYAQGAGEQYF; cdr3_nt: TGTGCCAGCAGTTACGCCCAGGGGGCGGGGGAGCAGTACTTC
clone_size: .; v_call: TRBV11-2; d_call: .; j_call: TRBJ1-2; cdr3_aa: CASTPGDNYGYTF; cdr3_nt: TGTGCCAGCACCCCAGGGGATAACTATGGCTACACCTTC
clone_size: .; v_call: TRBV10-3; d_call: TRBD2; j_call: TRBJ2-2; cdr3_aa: CAIGPTSGMNTGELFF; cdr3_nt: TGTGCCATTGGACCGACTAGCGGAATGAACACCGGGGAGCTGTTTTTT
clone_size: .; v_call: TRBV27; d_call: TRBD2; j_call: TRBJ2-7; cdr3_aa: CASSIALAGHGEQYF; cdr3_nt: TGTGCCAGCAGTATTGCCTTAGCGGGCCACGGCGAGCAGTACTTC
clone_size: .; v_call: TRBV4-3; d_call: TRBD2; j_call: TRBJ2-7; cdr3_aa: CASSQAPRGTSGEYEQYF; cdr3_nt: TGCGCCAGCAGCCAGGCCCCAAGAGGGACTAGCGGAGAATACGAGCAGTACTTC
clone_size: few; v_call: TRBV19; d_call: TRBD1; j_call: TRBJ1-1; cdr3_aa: CASSITPTGGDREAFF; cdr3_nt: TGTGCCAGTAGTATAACGCCGACAGGGGGCGATAGGGAAGCTTTCTTT
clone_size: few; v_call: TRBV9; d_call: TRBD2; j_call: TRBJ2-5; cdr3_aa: CASSGPGTRGETQYF; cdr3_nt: TGTGCCAGCAGCGGACCCGGGACTAGAGGCGAGACCCAGTACTTC
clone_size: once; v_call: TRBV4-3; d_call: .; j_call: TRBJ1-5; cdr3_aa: CASSQAAGNQPQHF; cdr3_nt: TGCGCCAGCAGCCAAGCGGCGGGGAATCAGCCCCAGCATTTT
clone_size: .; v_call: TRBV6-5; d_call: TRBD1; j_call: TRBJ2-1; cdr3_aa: CASSGQRYNEQFF; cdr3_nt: TGTGCCAGTTCGGGACAGCGCTACAATGAGCAGTTCTTC
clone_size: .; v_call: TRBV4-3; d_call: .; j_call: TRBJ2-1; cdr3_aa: CASSQGAGDEQFF; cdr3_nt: TGCGCCAGCAGCCAAGGAGCTGGAGATGAGCAGTTCTTC